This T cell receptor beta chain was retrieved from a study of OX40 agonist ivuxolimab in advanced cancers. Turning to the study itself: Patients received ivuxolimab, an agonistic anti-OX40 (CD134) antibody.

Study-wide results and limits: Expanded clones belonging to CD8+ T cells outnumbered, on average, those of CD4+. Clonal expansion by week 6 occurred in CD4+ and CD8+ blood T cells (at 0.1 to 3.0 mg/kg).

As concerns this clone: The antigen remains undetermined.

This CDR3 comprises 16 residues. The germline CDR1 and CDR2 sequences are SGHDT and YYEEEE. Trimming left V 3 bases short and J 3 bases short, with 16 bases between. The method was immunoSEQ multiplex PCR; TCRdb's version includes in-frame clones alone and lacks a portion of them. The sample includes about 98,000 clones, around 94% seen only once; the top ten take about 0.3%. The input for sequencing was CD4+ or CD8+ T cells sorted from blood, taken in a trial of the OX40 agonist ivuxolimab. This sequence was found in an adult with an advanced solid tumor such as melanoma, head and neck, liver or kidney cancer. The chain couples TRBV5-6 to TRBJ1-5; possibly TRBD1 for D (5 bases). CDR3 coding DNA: TGTGCCAGCAGCTGGAACGCGGGGCCTTCCAATCAGCCCCAGCATTTT. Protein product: CASSWNAGPSNQPQHF.